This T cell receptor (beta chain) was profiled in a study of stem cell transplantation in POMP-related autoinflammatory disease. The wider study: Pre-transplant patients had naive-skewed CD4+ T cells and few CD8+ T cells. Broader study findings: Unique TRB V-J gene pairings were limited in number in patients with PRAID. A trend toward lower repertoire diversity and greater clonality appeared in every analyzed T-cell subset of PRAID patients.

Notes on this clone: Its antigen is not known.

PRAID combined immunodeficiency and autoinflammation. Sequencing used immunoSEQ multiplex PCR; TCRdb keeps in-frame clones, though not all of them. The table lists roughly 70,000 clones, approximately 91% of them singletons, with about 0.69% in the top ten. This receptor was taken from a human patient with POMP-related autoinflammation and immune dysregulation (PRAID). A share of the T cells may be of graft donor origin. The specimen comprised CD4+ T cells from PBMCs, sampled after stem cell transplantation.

CDR3 region: CASGTGYEQYF. The CDR3 DNA is TGTGCCAGCGGGACAGGCTACGAGCAGTACTTC. V usage is TRBV2 and J usage is TRBJ2-7, with TRBD1 matching over 8 bases. From germline, CDR1 is SNHLY and CDR2 FYNNEI. The length of the CDR3 is 11 residues. V shed 8 bases and J 3 bases; nucleotides not matched to a gene: 0.